A selection of T cell receptor beta chains follows, all from one sample in a study of blood T cell repertoires in COVID-19. Clones were sequenced by immunoSEQ multiplex PCR, and TCRdb holds only the in-frame ones, with some missing. The sample includes fewer than 70,000 clones, about 78% of them seen just once. Source material: peripheral blood. These receptors all stem from a human donor in a cohort sampled during active COVID-19. Each CDR3 is given with its conserved first and last residue. The order of the fields is CDR3 protein, V gene.

CASSPRVGGNTEAFF	TRBV9
CASSHRAHYGYTF	TRBV6-6
CASSFGGGNYEQYF	TRBV7-2
CATSRSSGNTIYF	TRBV15
CASSPPSRASGNTIYF	TRBV18
CASSPGTGGNQPQHF	TRBV5-1
CASSQDRGAGTEAFF	TRBV14
CASSQVGGGRTDTQYF	TRBV14
CASSRRDRSSYEQYF	TRBV21-1
CASSQGGQFEQYF	TRBV4-1
CASSFRGQGDYEQYF	TRBV7-2
CASSYESVFSNQPQHF	TRBV6-6
CASSLDRIDENTEAFF	TRBV6-2/TRBV6-3
CASSWDRGTTYGYTF	TRBV11-2
CASSKNPTVEQYF	TRBV19
CASSYVQGILREQYF	TRBV6-5
CASSLIQGGYTF	TRBV28
CASSWDSRTEAFF	TRBV9
CASGKTGVSYEQYF	TRBV2
CATSRDPGGGYNSPLHF	TRBV15
CASSSLLRQKGDEQFF	TRBV5-4
CASSQELAGTYEQYF	TRBV4-3
CASSVESGTLRGTEAFF	TRBV9
CASSTGTTRTNYGYTF	TRBV19
CASSIGLAGGRTGELFF	TRBV19
CASSFSGSRGGSYYEQYF	TRBV28
CASRGAGLAGNQPQHF	TRBV19
CASSDDRSREQYF	TRBV10-2
CASSLTRTAGNTIYF	TRBV7-2
CAWSVGGGPGNTIYF	TRBV30
CASSEYAGYGNTEAFF	TRBV25-1
CASSFTSGSQQYF	TRBV27
CASSQDLAGQGSAEQYF	TRBV3-1/TRBV3-2
CASSQEFRGSSNQPQHF	TRBV4-1
CASRYGGTGNYEQYF	TRBV27
CASSQYRAQETQYF	TRBV4-2
CASRGTGFRYEQYF	TRBV6-5
CASSPPWGGHNSPLHF	TRBV11-2
CASGRGQGTEAFF	TRBV9
CASSFTAGSYEQYF	TRBV28
CASSLDTRVGQLDSNQPQHF	TRBV11-3
CAWSPDRTRDRNSPLHF	TRBV30
CASSETYVDEQYF	TRBV25-1
CASSYAGPSTEAFF	TRBV6-6
CASSPHTWTGRLTTYEQYF	TRBV7-2
CAWSPQSGHEQYF	TRBV30
CASSLIPGVNSPLHF	TRBV28
CASSSYTQETQYF	TRBV5-1
CASSFGSGISYEQYF	TRBV13
CSASDRGSGNTIYF	TRBV20-1
CASSRDRGNPYEQYF	TRBV5-1
CASKLFAGPSYEQYF	TRBV28
CAISEPRQASDTQYF	TRBV10-3
CASSEQGGSNQPQHF	TRBV7-8
CASSYAEQFF	TRBV2
CASSVGGAGGTEAFF	TRBV9